Listed below are T cell receptor beta chains from one sample, sequenced in a study of shared clonotypes between healthy human individuals. Here immunoSEQ multiplex PCR was the method, and the copy in TCRdb shows in-frame clones only, minus some. Of hundreds of thousands of clones listed, approximately 79% are singletons. The sample taken for sequencing was memory CD4+ T cells sorted from blood. Receptors originate from a woman aged 30 to 39 in good health. The CDR3 runs from the conserved cysteine through the conserved F or W. The D gene is left open where the match is weak. Not every row has a clone size; where given, it reads once, few, many or a size class.

v_call	d_call	clone_size	j_call	cdr3_length	cdr3_aa	cdr3_nt
TRBV7-8	-	-	TRBJ1-5	17	CASSGGGGMSRNQPQHF	TGTGCCAGCAGCGGGGGCGGCGGAATGTCTCGCAATCAGCCCCAGCATTTT
TRBV28	-	-	TRBJ1-4	15	CASSLRGQGSEKLFF	TGTGCCAGCAGTCTCAGGGGTCAAGGAAGTGAAAAACTGTTTTTT
TRBV10-1	-	few	TRBJ2-1	9	CALGNEQFF	TGCGCCCTCGGTAATGAGCAGTTCTTC
TRBV30	TRBD2	-	TRBJ2-7	17	CAIYPTSGRISPYEQYF	TGTGCCATCTACCCGACTAGCGGGAGGATATCACCCTACGAGCAGTACTTC
TRBV15	-	-	TRBJ1-4	14	CATSRTGYLEKLFF	TGTGCCACCAGCAGAACAGGGTACCTTGAAAAACTGTTTTTT
TRBV28	TRBD2	many	TRBJ2-7	15	CASSSLGSGGNEQYF	TGTGCCAGCAGTTCCCTCGGGTCGGGAGGGAACGAGCAGTACTTC
TRBV5-1	-	many	TRBJ2-2	16	CASSFAGTINTGELFF	TGCGCCAGCAGCTTTGCCGGGACCATAAACACCGGGGAGCTGTTTTTT
TRBV28	-	-	TRBJ1-5	14	CASSGGTSNQPQHF	TGTGCCAGCAGTGGGGGTACGAGCAATCAGCCCCAGCATTTT
TRBV6-1	TRBD2	-	TRBJ2-3	13	CASSGGRSDTQYF	TGTGCCAGCAGTGGCGGGAGGTCTGATACGCAGTATTTT
TRBV27	TRBD2	many	TRBJ2-1	16	CASKILSGRALNEQFF	TGTGCCAGCAAGATCCTAAGCGGGAGGGCCCTCAATGAGCAGTTCTTC
TRBV6-5	-	-	TRBJ2-7	14	CASKIRGDSYEQYF	TGTGCCAGCAAAATTAGGGGGGACTCCTACGAGCAGTACTTC
TRBV7-6	-	-	TRBJ2-3	15	CASSLNRASTDTQYF	TGTGCCAGCAGCTTAAACAGGGCTAGCACAGATACGCAGTATTTT
TRBV11-3	-	-	TRBJ1-1	15	CASSPGTAMNTEAFF	TGTGCCAGCAGCCCCGGCACAGCTATGAACACTGAAGCTTTCTTT
TRBV29-1	-	-	TRBJ2-7	14	CSVVLSMKSYEQYF	TGCAGCGTTGTATTGAGTATGAAGTCCTACGAGCAGTACTTC
TRBV27	TRBD1	-	TRBJ1-2	18	CASSFLRTGGSLVGGYTF	TGTGCCAGCAGTTTCCTACGGACAGGGGGCTCATTAGTCGGTGGCTACACCTTC
TRBV19	-	-	TRBJ2-6	15	CASSIRGSGANVLTF	TGTGCCAGTAGTATCCGGGGATCTGGGGCCAACGTCCTGACTTTC
TRBV19	-	-	TRBJ1-5	15	CAASGIDSGNQPQHF	TGTGCCGCCAGTGGAATTGACAGTGGCAATCAGCCCCAGCATTTT
TRBV18	-	-	TRBJ1-5	13	CASSPESNQPQHF	TGTGCCAGCTCACCAGAGAGCAATCAGCCCCAGCATTTT
TRBV28	-	-	TRBJ2-1	15	CASNLLHDTYNEQFF	TGTGCCAGCAACCTCCTACACGACACTTACAATGAGCAGTTCTTC
TRBV30	-	-	TRBJ1-1	12	CAWSALRGEAFF	TGTGCCTGGAGCGCCCTGCGGGGTGAAGCTTTCTTT
TRBV10-3	TRBD2	-	TRBJ2-5	15	CATTGLTSLVGTQYF	TGTGCCACCACGGGACTAACATCTCTTGTGGGGACCCAGTACTTC
TRBV19	TRBD2	-	TRBJ2-1	18	CASSIVGRTSGRYNEQFF	TGTGCCAGTAGTATAGTGGGGAGGACTAGCGGGAGATACAATGAGCAGTTCTTC
TRBV2	-	-	TRBJ2-4	15	CASSLEFLAKNIQYF	TGTGCCAGCAGTCTAGAGTTCCTAGCCAAAAACATTCAGTACTTC
TRBV28	-	few	TRBJ1-1	15	CASRSGGAGNTEAFF	TGTGCCAGCAGGTCGGGGGGCGCGGGGAACACTGAAGCTTTCTTT
TRBV6-5	-	-	TRBJ2-7	13	CASRRGPGYEQYF	TGTGCCAGCAGACGTGGGCCGGGCTACGAGCAGTACTTC
TRBV5-1	-	-	TRBJ1-1	14	CASSLAPANTEAFF	TGCGCCAGCAGCTTGGCCCCAGCGAACACTGAAGCTTTCTTT
TRBV5-5	TRBD2	-	TRBJ2-7	14	CASRSAGGPYEQYF	TGTGCCAGCAGATCAGCGGGAGGGCCCTACGAGCAGTACTTC
TRBV6-5	TRBD1	-	TRBJ1-2	14	CASRRGQVISGYTF	TGTGCCAGCAGAAGAGGACAGGTCATAAGCGGCTACACCTTC
TRBV2	-	-	TRBJ1-1	15	CASILSPTTGLEAFF	TGTGCCAGCATTCTGAGCCCGACTACAGGTTTAGAAGCTTTCTTT
TRBV15	TRBD2	-	TRBJ2-7	14	CATSGRSGVIEQYF	TGTGCCACCAGCGGCCGTAGCGGGGTTATTGAGCAGTACTTC
TRBV11-3	TRBD2	-	TRBJ2-1	15	CASSQTSGSYNEQFF	TGTGCCAGCAGCCAAACTAGCGGCTCCTACAATGAGCAGTTCTTC
TRBV6-6	-	few	TRBJ2-2	13	CASRPRDTGELFF	TGTGCCAGTCGTCCGCGGGACACCGGGGAGCTGTTTTTT
TRBV20-1	-	-	TRBJ1-1	10	CSAIGVQAFF	TGCAGTGCTATTGGTGTACAGGCTTTCTTT
TRBV2	-	once	TRBJ2-5	12	CASSVGQETQYF	TGTGCCAGCAGTGTGGGGCAAGAGACCCAGTACTTC
TRBV28	-	-	TRBJ1-3	15	CASTLDRSSGNTIYF	TGTGCCAGCACCCTAGACAGGAGCTCTGGAAACACCATATATTTT
TRBV2	-	-	TRBJ1-5	14	CASTLGGGGQPQHF	TGTGCCAGCACCCTTGGAGGGGGAGGCCAGCCCCAGCATTTT
TRBV5-1	-	-	TRBJ2-3	16	CASSLGAAISTDTQYF	TGCGCCAGCAGCTTGGGTGCAGCGATTAGCACAGATACGCAGTATTTT
TRBV6-1	-	-	TRBJ2-1	13	CASRGAMVDEQFF	TGTGCCAGCAGGGGCGCAATGGTTGATGAGCAGTTCTTC
TRBV4-2	TRBD2	many	TRBJ2-2	16	CASSQVAGGNTGELFF	TGTGCCAGCAGCCAAGTTGCGGGAGGCAACACCGGGGAGCTGTTTTTT
TRBV19	TRBD1	few	TRBJ1-6	14	CARTLDRVNSPLHF	TGTGCCAGAACCCTGGACAGGGTCAATTCACCCCTCCACTTT